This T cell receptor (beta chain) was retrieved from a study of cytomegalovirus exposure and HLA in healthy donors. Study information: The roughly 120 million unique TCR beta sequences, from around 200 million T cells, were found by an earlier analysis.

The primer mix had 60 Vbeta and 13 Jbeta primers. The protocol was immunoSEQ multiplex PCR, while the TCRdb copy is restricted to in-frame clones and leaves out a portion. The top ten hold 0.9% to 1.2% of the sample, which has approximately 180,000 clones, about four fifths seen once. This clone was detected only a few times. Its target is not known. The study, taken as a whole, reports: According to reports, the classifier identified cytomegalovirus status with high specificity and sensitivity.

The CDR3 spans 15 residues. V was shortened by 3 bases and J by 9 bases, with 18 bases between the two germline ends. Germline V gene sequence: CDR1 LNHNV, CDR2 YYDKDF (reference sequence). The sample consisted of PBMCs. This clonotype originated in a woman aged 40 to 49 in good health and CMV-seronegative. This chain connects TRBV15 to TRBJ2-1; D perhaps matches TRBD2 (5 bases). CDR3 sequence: CATSSSRTPRSEQFF. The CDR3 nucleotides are TGTGCCACCAGCAGCTCCAGGACTCCCAGAAGTGAGCAGTTCTTC.